One and the same sample provided the 10 T cell receptor beta chains below, sequenced in a study of cytomegalovirus exposure and HLA in healthy donors. Primers: 60 Vbeta forward and 13 Jbeta reverse. The repertoire was sequenced with immunoSEQ multiplex PCR; TCRdb's copy has only in-frame clones and lacks some. The data hold about 180,000 clones, with about 85% observed a single time. The material sequenced was PBMCs. The receptors stem from a girl aged 5 to 17 in good health and CMV-seropositive.

Details on this clone: Other DNA variants within this sample encode the same CDR3. The chain recombines TRBV2 with TRBJ2-2, with TRBD2 matching over 13 bases. Per the germline V gene, CDR1 is SNHLY and CDR2 is FYNNEI. The length of the CDR3 is 14 residues. Trimming at V came to 8 bases and at J to 6 bases, leaving 3 bases not matched to a gene. The CDR3 region is CASRTSGSSGELFF. The CDR3 bases are TGTGCCAGCCGGACTAGCGGGAGTTCCGGGGAGCTGTTTTTT.

The rearrangement links TRBV5-1 to TRBJ2-7; 8 positions agree with TRBD2. CDR1 and CDR2 (germline): SGHRS, YFSETQ. V lost 0 bases to trimming and J lost 3 bases; unmatched junction nucleotides: 5. The CDR3 consists of 15 residues. The CDR3 coding sequence is TGCGCCAGCAGCTTGGCGGGACTAGGACTCTACGAGCAGTACTTC. Amino acid sequence: CASSLAGLGLYEQYF. The variable domain in full, with the rest retrieved from reference TRBV5-1 and TRBJ2-7, is KAGVTQTPRYLIKTRGQQVTLSCSPISGHRSVSWYQQTPGQGLQFLFEYFSETQRNKGNFPGRFSGRQFSNSRSEMNVSTLELGDSALYLCASSLAGLGLYEQYFGPGTRLTVT.

CDR3 sequence: CASSSTPGGVEQFF. Here the CDR3 DNA reads TGTGCCAGCAGCAGTACCCCAGGAGGGGTTGAGCAGTTCTTC. The chain combines TRBV6-1 with TRBJ2-1; possibly TRBD2 for D (6 bases). V was pared by 6 bases and J by 9 bases, with 18 bases between. CDR3 length: 14 amino acids. Per germline, CDR1 MNHNS and CDR2 SASEGT.

The gene calls are TRBV5-1 and TRBJ1-1; a possible D gene is TRBD1 (6 bases). In germline, CDR1 is SGHRS, CDR2 YFSETQ. Trimming cost V 4 bases and J 0 bases, with 16 bases left between them. CDR3 length: 16 amino acids. The CDR3 here is CASSPGQRNMNTEAFF. In DNA, the CDR3 is TGCGCCAGCAGCCCCGGACAGCGGAACATGAACACTGAAGCTTTCTTT.

This clone was observed a single time. The V and J genes are TRBV7-2 and TRBJ2-3, with a tentative D call TRBD1 (5 bases). The ends were cut back, 1 base at V and 1 base at J, with 9 bases in the middle. Germline-derived CDR1 and CDR2 are SGHTA and FQGNSA. The CDR3 is 15 amino acids. DNA for the CDR3: TGTGCCAGCAGCTTAGTATTAGGGGGCACAGATACGCAGTATTTT. It yields the protein CASSLVLGGTDTQYF.

J is TRBJ1-1 and V is TRBV10-3; a possible D gene is TRBD1 (6 bases). The CDR3 runs to 13 residues. Trimming took 6 bases from V and 0 from J, leaving 8 bases between them. Germline assignment: CDR1 ENHRY and CDR2 SYGVKD. This chain's CDR3 is CAISGQLNTEAFF. CDR3 bases: TGTGCCATCAGCGGACAGTTGAACACTGAAGCTTTCTTT.

J is TRBJ2-3 and V is TRBV10-3; D may be TRBD2 (5 bases). The CDR3 totals 17 residues. V was clipped by 6 bases and J by 1 base, with 20 bases between them. CDR1 is ENHRY, CDR2 SYGVKD, per germline. The CDR3, as DNA: TGTGCCATCAGGAAGGCCGTGGGAGAGTCTGGCACAGATACGCAGTATTTT. It translates to CAIRKAVGESGTDTQYF.

The chain carries TRBV5-1 and TRBJ1-1; maybe TRBD1 (5 bases). Trimming stripped 0 bases from V and 4 bases from J, with 13 bases between. There are 15 residues in the CDR3. Germline V gene sequence: CDR1 SGHRS, CDR2 YFSETQ. The CDR3 DNA sequence: TGCGCCAGCAGCTTGGTGGGGGGGTTCGTCACTGAAGCTTTCTTT. Protein product: CASSLVGGFVTEAFF.

The gene calls are TRBV18 and TRBJ1-2; D remains ambiguous. This CDR3 has 14 residues. The germline CDR1 and CDR2 sequences are KGHSH and LQKENI. The germline V and J ends were trimmed by 2 bases and 4 bases, with 11 bases remaining between them. The CDR3 spells CASSPTGFGYGYTF. The CDR3, as DNA: TGTGCCAGCTCACCAACCGGGTTTGGCTATGGCTACACCTTC. Looking up the rest from reference TRBV18 and TRBJ1-2 gives the full variable domain: NAGVMQNPRHLVRRRGQEARLRCSPMKGHSHVYWYRQLPEEGLKFMVYLQKENIIDESGMPKERFSAEFPKEGPSILRIQQVVRGDSAAYFCASSPTGFGYGYTFGSGTRLTVV.

Concerning this clone: Other DNA sequences of this sample code for an identical CDR3. This sequence joins TRBV18 and TRBJ2-1, with 13 bases matching TRBD2. CDR1 and CDR2 from the germline V gene are KGHSH and LQKENI. CDR3 length equals 15 residues. The V and J ends lost 6 bases and 5 bases, in that order; junction bases with no gene match: 4. The chain's CDR3 is CASSPGLAGDNEQFF. CDR3 sequence (DNA): TGTGCCAGCTCCCCCGGACTAGCGGGAGACAATGAGCAGTTCTTC.